This entry lists 29 T cell receptor beta chains sequenced from one sample in a study of blood T cells in healthy people across ages. Next came a second PCR, run for about 7 to 12 cycles, which used a sample-barcoded 5' primer along with a J-beta primer mix. One entry per CDR3 protein, called by TCRdb with MiXCR from the 5' RACE reads. The sample consists of under 2,000,000 distinct CDR3 sequences, just under 50% of them appearing once. Sequencing was performed on blood. All receptors derive from a woman between 40 and 55 years old in good health.

The J gene is TRBJ1-1, the V gene TRBV5-1; 10 bases are a match to TRBD1. Germline CDR1 reads SGHRS; CDR2 reads YFSETQ. V shed 0 bases and J 6 bases; nucleotides not matched to a gene: 5. This CDR3 contains 15 residues. The CDR3 bases are TGCGCCAGCAGCTTGGATGGGACAGGGGTCCCTGAAGCTTTCTTT. Its translation: CASSLDGTGVPEAFF.

The J gene is TRBJ2-7, the V gene TRBV6-5; perhaps D is TRBD1 or TRBD2 (5 bases each). Trimming left V 2 bases short and J 4 bases short, with 12 bases between. Germline CDR1 MNHEY, CDR2 SVGAGI. The CDR3 length is 14 residues. The CDR3 region is CASSYGDGRYEQYF. CDR3 sequence (DNA): TGTGCCAGCAGTTACGGGGACGGACGTTACGAGCAGTACTTC.

The chain employs TRBV28 and TRBJ2-6; D remains ambiguous. The CDR3 is 15 residues long. The ends were cut back, 5 bases at V and 0 bases at J, with 8 bases in the middle. Per germline, CDR1 MDHEN and CDR2 SYDVKM. DNA for the CDR3: TGTGCCAGCAGTGTAGTGTACTCTGGGGCCAACGTCCTGACTTTC. This codes for CASSVVYSGANVLTF.

A few counts support this clonotype. The gene calls are TRBV12-3 or TRBV12-4 and TRBJ1-2, with D uncertain. The V gene lost 5 bases and the J gene lost 8 bases, with 18 bases spanning the gap. The CDR3 sequence is 14 residues long. The chain's CDR3 is CASSPRTLETGYTF. The DNA of the CDR3 is TGTGCCAGCAGTCCCCGGACGCTGGAGACCGGCTACACCTTC.

The chain's CDR3 is CASSFVLSSGANVLTF. CDR3 bases: TGTGCCAGCAGTTTTGTTTTATCCTCTGGGGCCAACGTCCTGACTTTC. The chain links TRBV28 to TRBJ2-6; no reliable D call. Germline CDR1 is MDHEN and CDR2 is SYDVKM. Trimming left V 3 bases short and J 0 bases short, with 9 bases between. The CDR3 covers 16 residues.

The chain is built from TRBV6-1 and TRBJ2-4, with D unclear. With 1 base removed from V and 7 bases from J, the gap between germline ends came to 14 bases. There are 15 residues in the CDR3. CDR1 and CDR2 (germline): MNHNS, SASEGT. The CDR3 DNA sequence: TGTGCCAGCAGTGAAGTTGGGCTTAGCCGGAACATTCAGTACTTC. Translated: CASSEVGLSRNIQYF.

This clonotype was found a few times. The DNA of the CDR3 is TGTGCCAGCCTTAAACAGGTTCCTTATAATTCACCCCTCCACTTT. Amino acid sequence: CASLKQVPYNSPLHF. V and J are TRBV2 and TRBJ1-6; D may be TRBD1 (5 bases). Germline CDR1 is SNHLY and CDR2 is FYNNEI. This CDR3 contains 15 residues. Trimming left V 8 bases short and J 4 bases short, with 15 bases between.

The table lists this clonotype with a few counts. The rearrangement joins TRBV7-2 to TRBJ2-7, with a possible D match to TRBD2 (7 bases). Germline V gene data show CDR1 as SGHTA and CDR2 as FQGNSA. The ends were cut back, 10 bases at V and 1 base at J, with 14 bases in the middle. The CDR3 length is 13 residues. CDR3 protein: CATKRGASYEQYF. The CDR3 DNA reads TGTGCCACCAAACGGGGGGCTTCCTACGAGCAGTACTTC.

The genes are TRBV7-9 and TRBJ2-5; D unclear. The better agreement between TRBJ2-7 and the DNA end casts doubt on the J call. Germline V gene sequence: CDR1 SEHNR, CDR2 FQNEAQ (reference sequence). This CDR3 has 15 residues. The CDR3 DNA reads TGTGCCAGCACCCCAAGGTTGGGCCAGATCTACGAGCAGTACTTC. Translation: CASTPRLGQIYEQYF.

This clonotype was counted between two and nine times. The J gene is TRBJ2-7, the V gene TRBV24-1, with D maybe TRBD2 (5 bases). V shed 3 bases and J shed 4 bases, with 9 bases lying between them. Germline V CDR1 and CDR2: KGHDR, SFDVKD. CDR3 length: 13 amino acids. Here the CDR3 DNA reads TGTGCCACCAGTGATCCGGAGCGGTACGAGCAGTACTTC. Encoded protein: CATSDPERYEQYF.

This clonotype was seen just once. The chain recombines TRBV3-1 with TRBJ2-7, with 8 bases fitting TRBD1. CDR1 is LGHDT, CDR2 YNNKEL, per germline (reference sequence). The trim removed 1 base at V and 6 bases at J, leaving 8 bases unmatched. This CDR3 has 15 residues. CDR3 coding DNA: TGTGCCAGCAGCCAAGTCCCCAGGGGGCGTCCCGAGCAGTACTTC. Protein product: CASSQVPRGRPEQYF.

The V gene is TRBV15, the J gene TRBJ2-3; no definite D call. This CDR3 comprises 11 residues. CDR1 and CDR2 (germline): LNHNV, YYDKDF (reference sequence). V was shortened by 11 bases and J by 2 bases, with 8 bases between the two germline ends. This CDR3 reads CAAELTDTQYF. The CDR3 DNA reads TGTGCCGCGGAGCTCACAGATACGCAGTATTTT. Using reference TRBV15 and TRBJ2-3 for the parts outside the CDR3, the full variable domain is DAMVIQNPRYQVTQFGKPVTLSCSQTLNHNVMYWYQQKSSQAPKLLFHYYDKDFNNEADTPDNFQSRRPNTSFCFLDIRSPGLGDTAMYLCAAELTDTQYFGPGTRLTVL.

The table lists this clonotype with a few counts. The genes are TRBV27 and TRBJ2-5, with D perhaps TRBD1 (6 bases). The length of the CDR3 is 16 residues. CDR1 is MNHEY and CDR2 is SMNVEV in the germline V gene (reference sequence). Trimming cost V 2 bases and J 3 bases, with 16 bases left between them. In DNA, the CDR3 is TGTGCCAGCAGTTTAGTTTTTCTGGGGGCTGAAGAGACCCAGTACTTC. This translates into CASSLVFLGAEETQYF.

The gene calls are TRBV7-2 and TRBJ2-5; the match to TRBD1 covers 7 bases. The CDR3 sequence is 15 residues long. V lost 4 bases to trimming and J lost 5 bases; unmatched junction nucleotides: 10. Per the germline V gene, CDR1 is SGHTA and CDR2 is FQGNSA. The CDR3 bases are TGTGCCAGCAGCTGGACCCGGGACAGAGGGGAGACCCAGTACTTC. Protein: CASSWTRDRGETQYF.

This chain uses TRBV5-6 with TRBJ1-2; possibly TRBD1 for D (5 bases). Trimming took off 5 bases at V and 8 bases at J, with 16 bases between the two ends. The CDR3 sequence is 13 residues long. The germline V gene has CDR1 SGHDT and CDR2 YYEEEE. CDR3 sequence: CASRSPGFRGYTF. The CDR3 coding sequence is TGTGCCAGCAGGAGCCCAGGGTTTCGGGGCTACACCTTC.

J is TRBJ1-1 and V is TRBV11-2; tentative D call: TRBD1 (6 bases). The CDR3 covers 16 residues. Germline loops: CDR1 SGHAT, CDR2 FQNNGV. V gave up 1 base and J gave up 4 bases, with 16 bases separating them. The CDR3 here is CASSLAGAEYPTEAFF. The CDR3 coding sequence is TGTGCCAGCAGCTTAGCGGGGGCCGAGTACCCCACTGAAGCTTTCTTT.

The rearrangement uses TRBV27 and TRBJ1-1, with 11 bases identical to TRBD1. Germline V gene lookup returns CDR1 MNHEY and CDR2 SMNVEV (reference sequence). This CDR3 is 15 amino acids long. Losses at the gene ends were 5 bases for V and 8 bases for J; bases not matched to a gene: 10. This chain's CDR3 is CASSPGTGGFVEAFF. DNA of the CDR3: TGTGCCAGCAGTCCCGGGACAGGGGGTTTTGTAGAAGCTTTCTTT.

The chain uses TRBV13 and TRBJ2-2; D may be TRBD2 (6 bases). CDR1 PRHDT and CDR2 FYEKMQ come from the germline V gene (reference sequence). The V end was cut by 2 bases, the J end by 4 bases, with 17 bases between. This CDR3 contains 17 residues. The CDR3 nucleotides read TGTGCCAGCAGCTTACCCATGCGGGGACCTAGCACCGGGGAGCTGTTTTTT. Protein sequence: CASSLPMRGPSTGELFF. Variable domain in full (rest from reference TRBV13 and TRBJ2-2): AAGVIQSPRHLIKEKRETATLKCYPIPRHDTVYWYQQGPGQDPQFLISFYEKMQSDKGSIPDRFSAQQFSDYHSELNMSSLELGDSALYFCASSLPMRGPSTGELFFGEGSRLTVL.

The V and J genes are TRBV7-9 and TRBJ1-2; no definite D call. The V and J ends lost 5 bases and 4 bases respectively, with 14 bases between them. The length of the CDR3 is 14 residues. CDR1 and CDR2 (germline): SEHNR, FQNEAQ (reference sequence). CDR3 protein: CASSRGGSGYGYTF. For the CDR3, the DNA is TGTGCCAGCAGCCGCGGCGGCAGTGGCTATGGCTACACCTTC.

This clonotype was observed a single time. The chain combines TRBV7-3 with TRBJ2-2; TRBD1 aligns across 11 bases. V lost 7 bases, J lost 5 bases, and 3 bases stayed unmatched. Germline V gives CDR1 SGHTA, CDR2 FQGTGA. This CDR3 contains 14 residues. DNA of the CDR3: TGTGCCAGCACCCGGGACAGGGGGACCGGGGAGCTGTTTTTT. The encoded protein is CASTRDRGTGELFF.

This clonotype was observed once. The conserved closing phenylalanine or tryptophan is absent in this CDR3, likely reflecting a read error. J is TRBJ2-4 and V is TRBV20-1, with D perhaps TRBD2 (5 bases). Germline V lookup: CDR1 DFQATT, CDR2 SNEGSKA (reference sequence). The CDR3 extends over 11 amino acids. The V gene lost 2 bases and the J gene lost 13 bases, with 12 bases spanning the gap. CDR3 sequence (DNA): TGCAGTGCTAGAAGGGTCGGGGAGCAGTACTCC. As protein: CSARRVGEQYS.

The chain uses TRBV4-2 and TRBJ2-1; 9 positions agree with TRBD2. The CDR3 is 19 residues long. The V gene end was trimmed by 0 bases and the J gene end by 6 bases; junction bases not matched to a gene: 15. Per germline, CDR1 LGHNA and CDR2 YNFKEQ. CDR3 sequence: CASSQDHSSGVGPGNEQFF. CDR3 coding DNA: TGTGCCAGCAGCCAAGATCATTCTAGCGGGGTGGGGCCGGGCAATGAGCAGTTCTTC.

The V call is TRBV2, the J call TRBJ2-1, with D possibly matching TRBD1 (6 bases). V dropped 3 bases and J dropped 0 bases, with 12 bases sitting between them. Germline CDR1 and CDR2: SNHLY and FYNNEI. The CDR3 loop spans 16 amino acids. The CDR3 sequence: CASSDEGGRSYNEQFF. The CDR3 DNA sequence: TGTGCCAGCAGTGATGAAGGGGGACGCTCCTACAATGAGCAGTTCTTC.

A few counts support this clonotype. The rearrangement joins TRBV28 to TRBJ1-2, with D hard to call. The CDR3 spans 11 residues. Germline CDR1 reads MDHEN; CDR2 reads SYDVKM. V lost 2 bases and J 11 bases, leaving 9 bases between the germline ends. Here the CDR3 reads CASSLMMGYTF. DNA for the CDR3: TGTGCCAGCAGTTTAATGATGGGGTACACCTTC.

This chain links TRBV7-2 with TRBJ2-3, with 9 bases that match TRBD1. With 3 bases clipped from V and 1 base from J, the junction kept 11 bases outside the gene matches. CDR1 is SGHTA and CDR2 is FQGNSA in the germline V gene. This CDR3 is 18 amino acids long. The CDR3 coding sequence is TGTGCCAGCAGCTTTCCAGGACAGGGGTCCCCCGGCACAGATACGCAGTATTTT. This sequence encodes CASSFPGQGSPGTDTQYF.

The J gene is TRBJ1-2, the V gene TRBV20-1, with D possibly matching TRBD1 (6 bases). CDR3 length: 14 amino acids. Germline V lookup: CDR1 DFQATT, CDR2 SNEGSKA (reference sequence). With 2 bases removed from V and 6 bases from J, the gap between germline ends came to 16 bases. The chain's CDR3 is CSARFIGGTDGYTF. The CDR3 region has the DNA TGCAGTGCTAGATTCATAGGGGGTACGGATGGCTACACCTTC.

Note on this clonotype: The junction departs from the called germline gene at one end, perhaps through a read error. The chain carries TRBV5-5 and TRBJ2-1, with D hard to call. CDR1 and CDR2 from the germline V gene are SGHKS and YYEKEE (reference sequence). The CDR3 runs 13 residues. The CDR3 protein is CASSSIIDNERFF. As DNA, the CDR3 is TGTGCCAGCAGCTCTATTATAGACAATGAGCGGTTCTTC.

J is TRBJ2-4 and V is TRBV15; tentative D call: TRBD1 (5 bases). Germline CDR1 LNHNV, CDR2 YYDKDF (reference sequence). The CDR3 runs 13 residues. Trimming shortened V by 4 bases and J by 8 bases, and 12 bases separated the two germline ends. The CDR3: CATSKGNGDIQYF. The CDR3 DNA reads as TGTGCCACCAGCAAGGGGAACGGCGACATTCAGTACTTC.

The V and J genes are TRBV4-2 and TRBJ2-3; 11 bases align to TRBD2. Germline V gives CDR1 LGHNA, CDR2 YNFKEQ. The CDR3 extends over 17 amino acids. The V segment lost 0 bases and the J segment 6 bases; nucleotides outside the gene matches: 8. CDR3 in DNA: TGTGCCAGCAGCCAAGATGCCACTAGCGGGGGATCGGATACGCAGTATTTT. Translating gives CASSQDATSGGSDTQYF.